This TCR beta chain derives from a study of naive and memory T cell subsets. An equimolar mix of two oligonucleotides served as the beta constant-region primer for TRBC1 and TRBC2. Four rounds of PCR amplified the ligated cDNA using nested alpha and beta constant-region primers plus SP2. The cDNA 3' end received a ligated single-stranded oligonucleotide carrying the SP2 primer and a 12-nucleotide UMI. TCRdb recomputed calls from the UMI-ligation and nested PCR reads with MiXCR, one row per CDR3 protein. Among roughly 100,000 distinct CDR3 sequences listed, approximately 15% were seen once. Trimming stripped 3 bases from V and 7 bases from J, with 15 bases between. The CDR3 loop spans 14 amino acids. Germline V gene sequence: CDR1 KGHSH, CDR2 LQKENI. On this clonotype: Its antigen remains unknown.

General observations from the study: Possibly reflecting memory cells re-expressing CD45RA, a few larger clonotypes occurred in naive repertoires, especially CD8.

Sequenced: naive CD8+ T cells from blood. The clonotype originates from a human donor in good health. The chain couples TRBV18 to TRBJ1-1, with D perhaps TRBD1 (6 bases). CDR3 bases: TGTGCCAGCTCACCGCCTGGGGCAGGGGTTGAAGCTTTCTTT. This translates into CASSPPGAGVEAFF.